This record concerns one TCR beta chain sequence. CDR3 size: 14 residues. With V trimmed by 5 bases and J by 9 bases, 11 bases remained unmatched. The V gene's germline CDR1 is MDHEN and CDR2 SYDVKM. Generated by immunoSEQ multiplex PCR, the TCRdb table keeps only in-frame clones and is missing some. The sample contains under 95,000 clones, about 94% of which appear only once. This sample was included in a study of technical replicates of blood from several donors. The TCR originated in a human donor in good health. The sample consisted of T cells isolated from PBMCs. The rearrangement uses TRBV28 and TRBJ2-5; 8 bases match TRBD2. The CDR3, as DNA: TGTGCCAGCAGTGGGCTAGCGGGCGGGAATCCCCAGTACTTC. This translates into CASSGLAGGNPQYF.